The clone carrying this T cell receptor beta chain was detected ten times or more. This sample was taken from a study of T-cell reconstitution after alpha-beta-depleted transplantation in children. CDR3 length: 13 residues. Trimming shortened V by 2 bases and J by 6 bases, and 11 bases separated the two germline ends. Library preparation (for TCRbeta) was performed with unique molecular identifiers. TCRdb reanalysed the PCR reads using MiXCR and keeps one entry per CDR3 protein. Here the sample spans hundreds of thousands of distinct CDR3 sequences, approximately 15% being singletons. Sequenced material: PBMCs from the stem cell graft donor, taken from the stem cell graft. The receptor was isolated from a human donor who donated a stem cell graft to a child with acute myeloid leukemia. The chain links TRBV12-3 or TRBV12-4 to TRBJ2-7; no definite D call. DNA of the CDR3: TGTGCCAGCAGTTTATCCGGCCTGGGCGAGCAGTACTTC. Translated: CASSLSGLGEQYF.